This passage covers 20 T cell receptor beta chains from one sample sequenced in a study of shared clonotypes between healthy human individuals. The table came from immunoSEQ multiplex PCR; TCRdb's copy has only in-frame clones and leaves some out. The profile shows around 550,000 clones, almost 97% of them singletons. Source material: naive CD4+ T cells sorted from blood. Subset indicated: CD45RA+ positively selected. Receptors were obtained from a woman aged 25 to 39 in good health.

The gene calls are TRBV28 and TRBJ2-3, with TRBD2 as a possible D gene (5 bases). The CDR3 has 13 amino acids. The V gene lost 7 bases and the J gene lost 4 bases, with 12 bases spanning the gap. In germline, CDR1 is MDHEN, CDR2 SYDVKM. The CDR3: CASTPGSPDTQYF. The DNA of the CDR3 is TGTGCCAGCACCCCGGGGAGCCCAGATACGCAGTATTTT.

With regard to this clone: One end of the junction is discordant with germline, which a read error may explain. V is TRBV10-2 and J is TRBJ2-7; the D gene is possibly TRBD2 (6 bases). The germline V gene has CDR1 WSHSY and CDR2 SAAADI. This CDR3 has 14 residues. In DNA, the CDR3 is TGCGCCAGCACTGAGGACGGAGGGGACTACGAGCAGTACTTC. It codes for CASTEDGGDYEQYF.

CDR3 coding DNA: TGTGCCAGCTTCCGGGACAGGAGATTCGCTTTCTTT. Translating gives CASFRDRRFAFF. The rearrangement joins TRBV18 to TRBJ1-1; 8 bases map to TRBD1. V dropped 7 bases and J dropped 11; count of bases not matched to a gene: 9. The germline gives CDR1 KGHSH, CDR2 LQKENI. There are 12 residues in the CDR3.

The gene calls are TRBV18 and TRBJ2-3; D is uncertain. From germline, CDR1 is KGHSH and CDR2 LQKENI. This CDR3 is 15 amino acids long. Trimming removed 2 bases at V and 0 bases at J, with 9 bases between. The CDR3 DNA is TGTGCCAGCTCACCATGGGTAACCAGCACAGATACGCAGTATTTT. Encoded protein: CASSPWVTSTDTQYF.

This clone was detected once. V gene TRBV18 combines with J gene TRBJ2-3, with D possibly being TRBD2 (5 bases). CDR1 and CDR2 (germline): KGHSH, LQKENI. Trimming removed 3 bases from V and 4 bases from J, with 14 bases in between. There are 15 residues in the CDR3. CDR3 region: CASSPTGLSPDTQYF. CDR3 bases: TGTGCCAGCTCACCGACGGGGTTGTCCCCAGATACGCAGTATTTT.

The rearrangement uses TRBV27 and TRBJ2-7; TRBD2 matches 7 bases. The CDR3 consists of 16 residues. Germline loops: CDR1 MNHEY, CDR2 SMNVEV (reference sequence). Trimming at V came to 5 bases and at J to 0 bases, leaving 10 bases not matched to a gene. Here the CDR3 reads CASSQLSTGGSYEQYF. The CDR3 nucleotides are TGTGCCAGCAGTCAACTCAGCACGGGAGGCTCCTACGAGCAGTACTTC.

The genes are TRBV28 and TRBJ2-7; a weak D match, TRBD2 (5 bases). The CDR3 has 13 amino acids. Looked up from germline, CDR1 is MDHEN and CDR2 is SYDVKM. With 0 bases removed from V and 7 bases from J, the gap between germline ends came to 10 bases. As DNA, the CDR3 is TGTGCCAGCAGTTTATGGAAAACGGGGGAGCAGTACTTC. The encoded protein is CASSLWKTGEQYF.

The gene calls are TRBV7-2 and TRBJ1-1; weak D call: TRBD1 (5 bases). This CDR3 spans 15 amino acids. V lost 5 bases to trimming and J lost 5 bases, with 18 bases between them. The germline gives CDR1 SGHTA, CDR2 FQGNSA. The CDR3 sequence: CASSPIGLGGTEAFF. CDR3 sequence (DNA): TGTGCCAGCAGCCCGATAGGGCTGGGGGGTACTGAAGCTTTCTTT.

The chain employs TRBV29-1 and TRBJ2-2; 8 nucleotides line up with TRBD2. Per the germline V gene, CDR1 is SQVTM and CDR2 is ANQGSEA. V trimming: 6 bases; J trimming: 6 bases; junction bases outside the gene matches: 3. The CDR3 contains 12 residues. The CDR3 reads CSVRGASGELFF. For the CDR3, the DNA is TGCAGCGTGCGGGGGGCCTCCGGGGAGCTGTTTTTT.

The chain is built from TRBV9 and TRBJ2-1, with D possibly called TRBD1 or TRBD2 (5 bases each). Trimming removed 7 bases from V and 5 bases from J, with 13 bases in between. Germline V gives CDR1 SGDLS, CDR2 YYNGEE. The CDR3 spans 13 residues. The CDR3 sequence: CASQGGTHNEQFF. Here the CDR3 DNA reads TGTGCCAGCCAAGGTGGGACGCACAATGAGCAGTTCTTC.

CDR3 in DNA: TGTGCCAGCAGCCCCCAAACCTGGGGGGTAGGGACTGAAGCTTTCTTT. It encodes CASSPQTWGVGTEAFF. The J gene is TRBJ1-1, the V gene TRBV7-2; the D gene is possibly TRBD1 (5 bases). This CDR3 comprises 16 residues. V was trimmed by 5 bases and J by 5 bases, leaving 21 bases between them. Germline CDR1 and CDR2: SGHTA and FQGNSA.

The chain carries TRBV25-1 and TRBJ2-1, with TRBD1 identical over 10 bases. Germline-derived CDR1 and CDR2 are MGHDK and SYGVNS. Germline trimming cut 4 bases from V and 5 bases from J; bases unmatched to any gene: 8. The CDR3 contains 16 residues. CDR3 sequence: CASSVRDRGFHNEQFF. DNA for the CDR3: TGTGCCAGCAGTGTCCGGGACAGGGGTTTCCACAATGAGCAGTTCTTC.

The chain links TRBV19 to TRBJ2-7; D is perhaps TRBD1 or TRBD2 (6 bases each). V was shortened by 10 bases and J by 5 bases, with 24 bases between the two germline ends. Germline assignment: CDR1 LNHDA and CDR2 SQIVND (reference sequence). The CDR3 is 15 amino acids. As DNA, the CDR3 is TGTGCCACCGAAGGGGGTTCGGGGGTCTTGGACGAGCAGTACTTC. Protein sequence: CATEGGSGVLDEQYF. The full variable domain, completed using reference TRBV19 and TRBJ2-7, is DGGITQSPKYLFRKEGQNVTLSCEQNLNHDAMYWYRQDPGQGLRLIYYSQIVNDFQKGDIAEGYSVSREKKESFPLTVTSAQKNPTAFYLCATEGGSGVLDEQYFGPGTRLTVT.

V is TRBV19 and J is TRBJ2-2, with TRBD2 identical over 9 bases. This CDR3 is 18 amino acids long. Per germline, CDR1 LNHDA and CDR2 SQIVND (reference sequence). V lost 5 bases and J lost 3; bases outside the gene matches: 13. The CDR3 reads CASSPTAAGGPDTGELFF. DNA of the CDR3: TGTGCCAGTAGTCCCACGGCTGCGGGAGGGCCGGACACCGGGGAGCTGTTTTTT. The full variable domain, rest sourced from reference TRBV19 and TRBJ2-2, is DGGITQSPKYLFRKEGQNVTLSCEQNLNHDAMYWYRQDPGQGLRLIYYSQIVNDFQKGDIAEGYSVSREKKESFPLTVTSAQKNPTAFYLCASSPTAAGGPDTGELFFGEGSRLTVL.

The chain combines TRBV27 with TRBJ2-1, with D tentatively TRBD2 (5 bases). Germline values: CDR1 MNHEY, CDR2 SMNVEV (reference sequence). The CDR3 sequence is 16 residues long. V was trimmed by 5 bases and J by 3 bases, leaving 17 bases between them. CDR3 region: CASSLAPFGRYNEQFF. In DNA, the CDR3 is TGTGCCAGCAGTCTAGCCCCCTTTGGGCGCTACAATGAGCAGTTCTTC.

The rearrangement uses TRBV10-3 and TRBJ2-5, with 10 nucleotides matching TRBD2. This CDR3 comprises 17 residues. Unmatched junction bases numbered 10, after V lost 2 bases and J lost 4 bases. Germline CDR1 reads ENHRY; CDR2 reads SYGVKD. CDR3 region: CAISESALAGVGETQYF. The CDR3 bases are TGTGCCATCAGTGAGAGTGCCCTAGCGGGAGTTGGAGAGACCCAGTACTTC.

This clone was counted a single time. The rearrangement uses TRBV29-1 and TRBJ2-2; 11 bases are shared with TRBD1. The V gene end was trimmed by 6 bases and the J gene end by 4 bases; junction bases not matched to a gene: 10. There are 16 residues in the CDR3. Germline assignment: CDR1 SQVTM and CDR2 ANQGSEA. The CDR3 reads CSVGQGAIGATGELFF. CDR3 in DNA: TGCAGCGTCGGACAGGGGGCCATAGGCGCCACCGGGGAGCTGTTTTTT.

The chain uses TRBV18 and TRBJ1-1, with D uncertain. This CDR3 contains 14 residues. Trimming stripped 2 bases from V and 0 bases from J, with 7 bases between. Germline values: CDR1 KGHSH, CDR2 LQKENI. The CDR3, as DNA: TGTGCCAGCTCACCAAGGGAGTTGAACACTGAAGCTTTCTTT. This sequence encodes CASSPRELNTEAFF.

The V gene is TRBV6-1, the J gene TRBJ1-2; D is undetermined. V was clipped by 5 bases and J by 5 bases, with 15 bases between them. The germline V gene has CDR1 MNHNS and CDR2 SASEGT. This CDR3 is 14 amino acids long. The CDR3 region has the DNA TGTGCCAGCAGTAGGACGGCCACCCAGTATGGCTACACCTTC. Translation gives CASSRTATQYGYTF.

This chain links TRBV7-9 with TRBJ2-3; TRBD1 aligns across 12 bases. J was trimmed by 3 bases and V by 5 bases; bases with no gene match: 15. The CDR3 is made up of 19 amino acids. The V gene's germline CDR1 is SEHNR and CDR2 FQNEAQ (reference sequence). CDR3: CASSRYGTGGLVGTDTQYF. The CDR3 DNA follows: TGTGCCAGCAGCCGTTACGGGACAGGGGGCTTAGTGGGGACAGATACGCAGTATTTT.